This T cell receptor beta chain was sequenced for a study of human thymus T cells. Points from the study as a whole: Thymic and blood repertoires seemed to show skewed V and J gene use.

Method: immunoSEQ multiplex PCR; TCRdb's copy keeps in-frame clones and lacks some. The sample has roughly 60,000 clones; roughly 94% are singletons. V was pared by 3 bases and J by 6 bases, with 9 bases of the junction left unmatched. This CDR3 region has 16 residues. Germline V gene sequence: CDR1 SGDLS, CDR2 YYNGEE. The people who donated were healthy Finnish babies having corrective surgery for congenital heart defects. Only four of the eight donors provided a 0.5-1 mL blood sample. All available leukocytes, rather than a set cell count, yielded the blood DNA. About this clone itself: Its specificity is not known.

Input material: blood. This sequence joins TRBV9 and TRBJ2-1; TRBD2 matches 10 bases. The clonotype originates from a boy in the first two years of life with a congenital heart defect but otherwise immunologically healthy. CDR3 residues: CASSDGSGGAGNEQFF. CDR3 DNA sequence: TGTGCCAGCAGCGACGGGAGCGGGGGGGCTGGCAATGAGCAGTTCTTC.